The 23 T cell receptor beta chains in this list originate from one sample, sequenced in a study of T cell responses to AZD1222 COVID-19 vaccine. Assay used: immunoSEQ multiplex PCR; TCRdb lists only in-frame clones, some missing. Of some 110,000 clones listed, around nine tenths are singletons. This specimen consisted of peripheral blood, obtained 28 days after the second dose of the MenACWY control vaccine. The receptors shown here come from an adult who received the MenACWY meningococcal vaccine as a control.

The chain carries TRBV6-5 and TRBJ2-7; 7 nucleotides align to TRBD2. Germline V gives CDR1 MNHEY, CDR2 SVGAGI. The CDR3 totals 14 residues. J gave up 2 bases and V 8 bases, and 9 bases lay outside the gene matches. This CDR3 reads CASRREGETYEQYF. The CDR3 DNA sequence: TGTGCCAGCCGTAGGGAGGGAGAGACCTACGAGCAGTACTTC.

This sequence joins TRBV5-1 and TRBJ2-7, with TRBD1 identical over 10 bases. V was pared by 4 bases and J by 2 bases, with 6 bases of the junction left unmatched. Per the germline V gene, CDR1 is SGHRS and CDR2 is YFSETQ. CDR3 length: 15 residues. DNA for the CDR3: TGCGCCAGCAGCCCGGGACAGGGGCTAACCTACGAGCAGTACTTC. Amino acids: CASSPGQGLTYEQYF. Using reference TRBV5-1 and TRBJ2-7 for the parts outside the CDR3, the full variable domain is KAGVTQTPRYLIKTRGQQVTLSCSPISGHRSVSWYQQTPGQGLQFLFEYFSETQRNKGNFPGRFSGRQFSNSRSEMNVSTLELGDSALYLCASSPGQGLTYEQYFGPGTRLTVT.

The chain links TRBV4-2 to TRBJ1-4; no definite D call. V lost 1 base and J lost 4, with 1 base in between. Germline V gene lookup returns CDR1 LGHNA and CDR2 YNFKEQ. This CDR3 region has 12 residues. CDR3 in DNA: TGTGCCAGCAGCCAAGTTAATGAAAAACTGTTTTTT. Translating it yields CASSQVNEKLFF.

The rearrangement uses TRBV29-1 and TRBJ2-5; no clear D gene. The CDR3 extends over 14 amino acids. Germline V gives CDR1 SQVTM, CDR2 ANQGSEA. The V and J ends lost 1 base and 4 bases respectively, with 13 bases between them. CDR3 protein: CSVEGHPWGETQYF. The CDR3 DNA reads TGCAGCGTTGAAGGCCACCCCTGGGGAGAGACCCAGTACTTC.

The genes are TRBV7-9 and TRBJ2-7, with D possibly TRBD1 on 6 matching bases. CDR3 size: 16 residues. V lost 2 bases and J lost 1, with 15 bases in between. Germline V gives CDR1 SEHNR, CDR2 FQNEAQ (reference sequence). The CDR3 sequence is CASSLNSQGSSYEQYF. The CDR3 nucleotides are TGTGCCAGCAGCTTAAACTCCCAGGGGTCTTCCTACGAGCAGTACTTC.

This clone appeared once. V gene TRBV7-2 combines with J gene TRBJ2-5; D is uncertain. The CDR3 sequence is 15 residues long. Trimming removed 1 base at V and 7 bases at J, with 16 bases between. The germline V gene has CDR1 SGHTA and CDR2 FQGNSA. CDR3 sequence: CASSLGSGPKLTQYF. The CDR3 DNA reads TGTGCCAGCAGCTTAGGCTCTGGCCCGAAATTGACCCAGTACTTC.

The chain joins TRBV5-6 to TRBJ2-3; the match to TRBD2 covers 8 bases. Trimming removed 4 bases from V and 1 base from J; junction bases left unmatched: 2. This CDR3 spans 14 amino acids. The germline V gene encodes CDR1 SGHDT and CDR2 YYEEEE. The CDR3 nucleotides read TGTGCCAGCAGCCATAGCGGGGGCACAGATACGCAGTATTTT. Its protein is CASSHSGGTDTQYF.

This chain joins TRBV5-5 and TRBJ2-7, with 10 bases lining up with TRBD1. V lost 2 bases to trimming and J lost 4 bases; unmatched junction nucleotides: 6. Germline loops: CDR1 SGHKS, CDR2 YYEKEE (reference sequence). The CDR3 has 15 amino acids. As DNA, the CDR3 is TGTGCCAGCAGCTTAGTGACAGGGGGCGGATACGAGCAGTACTTC. The encoded protein is CASSLVTGGGYEQYF.

The J gene is TRBJ2-4, the V gene TRBV19; D unclear. Germline V gives CDR1 LNHDA, CDR2 SQIVND (reference sequence). CDR3 length equals 17 residues. V was shortened by 9 bases and J by 2 bases, with 23 bases between the two germline ends. The CDR3 is CASRNSIYNAPKNIQYF. The CDR3 DNA sequence: TGTGCCAGCAGAAACAGTATCTACAACGCACCCAAAAACATTCAGTACTTC.

CDR3 coding DNA: TGTGCCAGCTCACCACGACAGGGAAAGACCCAGTACTTC. This translates into CASSPRQGKTQYF. V gene TRBV18 combines with J gene TRBJ2-5; TRBD1 matches 7 bases. Losses at the gene ends were 1 base for V and 6 bases for J; bases not matched to a gene: 2. CDR1 is KGHSH and CDR2 is LQKENI in the germline V gene. This CDR3 spans 13 amino acids.

Concerning this clone: A read error may account for a junction end that differs from germline. The chain has TRBV2 and TRBJ1-1; D unresolved. CDR1 and CDR2 (germline): SNHLY, FYNNEI. CDR3 length: 14 amino acids. CDR3 amino acids: CANSAQTSDTEAFF. CDR3 nucleotides: TGTGCCAACAGTGCCCAAACGTCGGACACTGAAGCTTTCTTT.

The chain employs TRBV19 and TRBJ1-2, with 12 bases lining up with TRBD1. The CDR3 is made up of 17 amino acids. Per the germline V gene, CDR1 is LNHDA and CDR2 is SQIVND (reference sequence). Trimming took 3 bases from V and 1 from J; bases not matched to a gene: 6. The CDR3: CASSIVGTGGLNYGYTF. For the CDR3, the DNA is TGTGCCAGTAGTATTGTCGGGACAGGGGGCCTTAACTATGGCTACACCTTC. Full variable domain (rest looked up from reference TRBV19 and TRBJ1-2): DGGITQSPKYLFRKEGQNVTLSCEQNLNHDAMYWYRQDPGQGLRLIYYSQIVNDFQKGDIAEGYSVSREKKESFPLTVTSAQKNPTAFYLCASSIVGTGGLNYGYTFGSGTRLTVV.

The chain employs TRBV29-1 and TRBJ2-7; D may be TRBD1 or TRBD2 (5 bases each). The V end lost 5 bases, the J end lost 6 bases, and 23 bases lay between the germline ends. The CDR3 has 15 residues. Germline V CDR1 and CDR2: SQVTM, ANQGSEA. CDR3 region: CSVPEGSGLDGEQYF. The CDR3 nucleotides read TGCAGCGTTCCTGAGGGGTCGGGGCTAGATGGCGAGCAGTACTTC.

This chain links TRBV13 with TRBJ1-1; D is ambiguous. The length of the CDR3 is 13 residues. The V end lost 5 bases, the J end lost 0 bases, and 7 bases lay between the germline ends. Germline CDR1 PRHDT, CDR2 FYEKMQ (reference sequence). For the CDR3, the DNA is TGTGCCAGCAGCCCCCCAATGAACACTGAAGCTTTCTTT. This codes for CASSPPMNTEAFF.

The chain joins TRBV12-3 or TRBV12-4 to TRBJ1-2, with a tentative D call TRBD1 (5 bases). Trimming removed 4 bases from V and 4 bases from J, with 7 bases in between. The CDR3 is 12 amino acids. The DNA for the CDR3 is TGTGCCAGCAGTTCAGGGACCTATGGCTACACCTTC. Translating it yields CASSSGTYGYTF.

This clone was seen once. This chain connects TRBV19 to TRBJ2-3, with unresolved D. Trimming removed 4 bases from V and 2 bases from J, with 7 bases in between. This CDR3 spans 13 amino acids. Germline loops: CDR1 LNHDA, CDR2 SQIVND (reference sequence). The CDR3 loop is CASSTGFTDTQYF. The CDR3 DNA sequence: TGTGCCAGTAGTACCGGGTTCACAGATACGCAGTATTTT.

CDR3 nucleotides: TGTGCCAGTAGTATAGTGGTAGGTGGTTGGGGAACAGATACGCAGTATTTT. Translating it yields CASSIVVGGWGTDTQYF. This sequence joins TRBV19 and TRBJ2-3; D gene unclear. Trimming stripped 1 base from V and 3 bases from J, with 17 bases between. The CDR3 loop spans 17 amino acids. Germline loops: CDR1 LNHDA, CDR2 SQIVND (reference sequence).

The rearrangement uses TRBV7-8 and TRBJ1-2; tentatively, D is TRBD1 (6 bases). Germline V gene sequence: CDR1 SGHVS, CDR2 FQNEAQ. V was trimmed by 4 bases and J by 3 bases, leaving 15 bases between them. CDR3 length: 15 amino acids. Written as DNA, the CDR3 is TGTGCCAGCAGCTCCAAGAGGGGGAAGGACTATGGCTACACCTTC. The encoded protein is CASSSKRGKDYGYTF. Variable domain in full (rest from reference TRBV7-8 and TRBJ1-2): GAGVSQSPRYKVAKRGQDVALRCDPISGHVSLFWYQQALGQGPEFLTYFQNEAQLDKSGLPSDRFFAERPEGSVSTLKIQRTQQEDSAVYLCASSSKRGKDYGYTFGSGTRLTVV.

This clone appeared a few times. CDR3 in DNA: TGCGCCAGCAGCCCCCGTTGGGTTGGGACTGAAGCTTTCTTT. As protein: CASSPRWVGTEAFF. The rearrangement links TRBV4-1 to TRBJ1-1, with D unclear. Trimming removed 4 bases at V and 5 bases at J, with 14 bases between. Germline CDR1 is MGHRA and CDR2 is YSYEKL. This CDR3 region has 14 residues.

The genes are TRBV6-1 and TRBJ1-6; no reliable D call. The CDR3 contains 15 residues. V gave up 1 base and J gave up 7 bases, with 11 bases separating them. Germline lookup yields CDR1 MNHNS and CDR2 SASEGT. CDR3 amino acids: CASSEGGSRNSPLHF. The CDR3 DNA is TGTGCCAGCAGTGAAGGAGGCAGTCGAAATTCACCCCTCCACTTT.

The V and J genes are TRBV27 and TRBJ1-1; D is ambiguous. The CDR3 is made up of 16 amino acids. V was pared by 1 base and J by 1 base, with 13 bases between. In germline, CDR1 is MNHEY, CDR2 SMNVEV (reference sequence). CDR3 in amino acids: CASSLFVGLGNTEAFF. The CDR3 DNA sequence: TGTGCCAGCAGTTTATTCGTGGGATTAGGGAACACTGAAGCTTTCTTT.

The V gene is TRBV7-6, the J gene TRBJ2-5; TRBD1 aligns across 8 bases. Germline CDR1 SGHVS, CDR2 FNYEAQ. This CDR3 has 14 residues. V gave up 3 bases and J gave up 5 bases; unmatched junction bases: 5. In DNA, the CDR3 is TGTGCCAGCAGCTTCGCAGGGGGCCGGGAGACCCAGTACTTC. It encodes CASSFAGGRETQYF.

The rearrangement links TRBV2 to TRBJ2-7; 9 nucleotides line up with TRBD1. Looked up from germline, CDR1 is SNHLY and CDR2 is FYNNEI. This CDR3 contains 15 residues. Unmatched junction bases numbered 13, after V lost 6 bases and J lost 7 bases. CDR3 in DNA: TGTGCCAGCAGCTTATCTATGACAGGGGGGAAGGAGCAGTACTTC. This gives the protein CASSLSMTGGKEQYF. Based on the CDR3 plus reference TRBV2 and TRBJ2-7, the full variable domain is EPEVTQTPSHQVTQMGQEVILRCVPISNHLYFYWYRQILGQKVEFLVSFYNNEISEKSEIFDDQFSVERPDGSNFTLKIRSTKLEDSAMYFCASSLSMTGGKEQYFGPGTRLTVT.